A selection of T cell receptor beta chains follows, all from one sample in a study of cytomegalovirus exposure and HLA in healthy donors. Some clones are missing from TCRdb's copy, which holds only in-frame ones; the method was immunoSEQ multiplex PCR. The sample contains about 200,000 clones, about 80% of which appear only once. Sequenced: PBMCs. These TCRs come from a man aged 18 to 29 in good health and CMV-seronegative. The CDR3 runs from the conserved cysteine through the conserved F or W.

TRBV16 | 14 | CASSRGQMNTEAFF
TRBV5-6 | 13 | CASSFPEDGELFF
TRBV7-6 | 13 | CASSLRESDEQYF
TRBV9 | 15 | CASSALRGQGNTIYF
TRBV6-1 | 14 | CASKGLVVKDTQYF
TRBV4-2 | 16 | CASSEWLRGGNGELFF
TRBV5-4 | 15 | CASSLRLAGSYEQYF
TRBV7-2 | 17 | CASSLSAGAGGMNEQFF
TRBV5-6 | 18 | CASSFQRSWQSGQETQYF
TRBV27 | 16 | CASSTKGQEDTDTQYF
TRBV10-3 | 16 | CATSRSGGGNTGELFF
TRBV7-9 | 14 | CASSSNRGQETQYF
TRBV6-1 | 14 | CASSEVAGTGELFF
TRBV10-2 | 16 | CASKASRFSNTGELFF
TRBV7-2 | 15 | CASSRRGGRGETQYF